This entry features one TCR beta chain sequence. Its antigen is not identified. CDR1 and CDR2 (germline): SGHVS, FQNEAQ. The junction had 19 bases not matched to a gene; V was cut back by 4 bases and J by 7 bases. This CDR3 is 21 amino acids long. This sample was included in a study of T-cell memory formation after mild COVID-19. Notes on the study in general: Most CD4+ clones that shrank were in CM and EM, while CD8+ ones turned up in EMRA. Pre-infection memory carried some responding clones, suggesting that cross-reactive memory joined. Second-wave clones peaking on day 37 lacked confirmed SARS-CoV-2 specificity.

One entry per CDR3 protein results from TCRdb running MiXCR on the 5' RACE reads. Found here are around 340,000 distinct CDR3 sequences, under 15% of them singletons; the top ten hold around 21%. The gene calls are TRBV7-8 and TRBJ2-2; TRBD2 matches at 15 bases. The origin of this receptor is a man between 18 and 29 years old who had mild COVID-19 (a few samples of this study predate the infection). Cell type and time point are not known. The sequencing sample was made of PBMCs or a T cell subset sorted from them (not recorded which). The DNA for the CDR3 is TGTGCCAGCAGCTCGGGCGCCGGGACTAGCGGGGGGTCACTCCTCCACGGGGAGCTGTTTTTT. Translating it yields CASSSGAGTSGGSLLHGELFF.